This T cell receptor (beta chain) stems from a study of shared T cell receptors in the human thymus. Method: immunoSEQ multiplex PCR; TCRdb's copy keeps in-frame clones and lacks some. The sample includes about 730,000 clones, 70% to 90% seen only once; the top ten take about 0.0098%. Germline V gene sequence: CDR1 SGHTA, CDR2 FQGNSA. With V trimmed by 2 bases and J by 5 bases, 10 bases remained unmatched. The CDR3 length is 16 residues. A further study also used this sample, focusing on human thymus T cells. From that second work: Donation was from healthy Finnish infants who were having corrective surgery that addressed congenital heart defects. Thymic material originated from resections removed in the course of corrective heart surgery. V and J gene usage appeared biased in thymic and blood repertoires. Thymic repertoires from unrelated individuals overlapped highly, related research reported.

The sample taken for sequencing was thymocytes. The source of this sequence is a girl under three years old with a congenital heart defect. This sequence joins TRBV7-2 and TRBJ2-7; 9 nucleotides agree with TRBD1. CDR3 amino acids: CASSLQPGQGSHEQYF. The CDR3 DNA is TGTGCCAGCAGCTTACAACCGGGACAGGGAAGTCACGAGCAGTACTTC.